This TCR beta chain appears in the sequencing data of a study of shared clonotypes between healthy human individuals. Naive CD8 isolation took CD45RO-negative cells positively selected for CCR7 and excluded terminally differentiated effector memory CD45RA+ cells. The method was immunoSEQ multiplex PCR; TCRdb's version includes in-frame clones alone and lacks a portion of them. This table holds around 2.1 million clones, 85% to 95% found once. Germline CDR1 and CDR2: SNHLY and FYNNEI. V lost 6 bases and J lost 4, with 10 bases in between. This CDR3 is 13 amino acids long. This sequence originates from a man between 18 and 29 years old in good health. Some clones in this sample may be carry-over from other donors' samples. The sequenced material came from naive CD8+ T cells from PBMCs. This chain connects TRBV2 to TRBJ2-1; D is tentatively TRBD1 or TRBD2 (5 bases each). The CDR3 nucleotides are TGTGCCAGCAGGCAGGGACCATACAATGAGCAGTTCTTC. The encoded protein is CASRQGPYNEQFF.